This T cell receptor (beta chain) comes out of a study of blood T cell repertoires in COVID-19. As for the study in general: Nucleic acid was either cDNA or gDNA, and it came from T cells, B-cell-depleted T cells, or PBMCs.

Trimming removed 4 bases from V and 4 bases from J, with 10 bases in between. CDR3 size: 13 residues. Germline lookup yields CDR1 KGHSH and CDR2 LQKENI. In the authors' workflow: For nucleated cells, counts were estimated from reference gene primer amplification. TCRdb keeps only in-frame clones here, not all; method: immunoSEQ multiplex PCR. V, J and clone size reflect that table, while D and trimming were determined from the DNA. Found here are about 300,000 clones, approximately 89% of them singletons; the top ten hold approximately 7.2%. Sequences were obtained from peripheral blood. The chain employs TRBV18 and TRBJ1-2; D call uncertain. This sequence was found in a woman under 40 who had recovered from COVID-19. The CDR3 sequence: CASSQGVGYGYTF. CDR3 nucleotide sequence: TGTGCCAGCTCACAGGGAGTTGGCTATGGCTACACCTTC.